Listed below are T cell receptor beta chains from one sample, sequenced in a study of blood T cells in healthy people across ages. TCRdb ran MiXCR on the 5' RACE reads and lists one entry per CDR3 protein. Seen here are some 1,800,000 distinct CDR3 sequences, 35% to 50% observed once, and the top ten hold 23%. Sequencing was performed on blood. The receptor set was obtained from a human donor in good health. Each CDR3 is given with its conserved first and last residue. A D gene is named only where the DNA matches it firmly. Clone sizes are given selectively: once, few, many, or a class where the clone is expanded.

J: TRBJ1-1; D: NA; size: NA; V: TRBV6-5; CDR3: CASSVYTNTEAFF; DNA: TGTGCCAGCAGTGTCTATACGAACACTGAAGCTTTCTTT
J: TRBJ1-6; D: NA; size: NA; V: TRBV13; CDR3: CASSLNRGEDSPLHF; DNA: TGTGCCAGCAGCTTAAATCGTGGGGAAGATTCACCCCTCCACTTT
J: TRBJ1-1; D: NA; size: NA; V: TRBV7-6; CDR3: CASSPWAGIGTEAFF; DNA: TGTGCCAGCAGCCCCTGGGCGGGGATAGGTACTGAAGCTTTCTTT
J: TRBJ2-3; D: TRBD2; size: NA; V: TRBV4-1; CDR3: CASSQVRLAGGKDTQYF; DNA: TGCGCCAGCAGCCAGGTTCGACTAGCGGGGGGGAAGGATACGCAGTATTTT
J: TRBJ1-4; D: NA; size: NA; V: TRBV12-5; CDR3: CASGFNSGGLNEKLFF; DNA: TGTGCTAGTGGTTTTAATTCGGGAGGTCTTAATGAAAAACTGTTTTTT
J: TRBJ1-5; D: TRBD1; size: few; V: TRBV6-6; CDR3: CASSDGQGGQPQHF; DNA: TGTGCCAGCAGTGATGGACAGGGGGGGCAGCCCCAGCATTTT
J: TRBJ2-4; D: NA; size: NA; V: TRBV5-1; CDR3: CASNVFRGLAKNIQYF; DNA: TGCGCCAGCAATGTGTTCAGGGGACTAGCCAAAAACATTCAGTACTTC
J: TRBJ2-7; D: TRBD1; size: NA; V: TRBV4-1; CDR3: CASSPLTGSTYEQYF; DNA: TGCGCCAGCAGCCCGTTGACAGGGTCAACCTACGAGCAGTACTTC
J: TRBJ1-1; D: NA; size: NA; V: TRBV30; CDR3: CAWKDDEFAEAFF; DNA: TGTGCCTGGAAGGACGACGAGTTCGCTGAAGCTTTCTTT
J: TRBJ2-7; D: TRBD1; size: NA; V: TRBV12-3/TRBV12-4; CDR3: CASSFHGTGDEQYF; DNA: TGTGCCAGCAGCTTTCATGGGACAGGGGACGAGCAGTACTTC
J: TRBJ2-2; D: TRBD2; size: NA; V: TRBV7-2; CDR3: CASSLALAGNTGELFF; DNA: TGTGCCAGCAGCTTAGCCCTAGCGGGGAACACCGGGGAGCTGTTTTTT
J: TRBJ1-6; D: NA; size: NA; V: TRBV4-2; CDR3: CASSQGSEYNSPLHF; DNA: TGTGCCAGCAGCCAGGGATCCGAGTATAATTCACCCCTCCACTTT
J: TRBJ2-1; D: NA; size: NA; V: TRBV7-2; CDR3: CASSSRTLQFF; DNA: TGTGCCAGCAGCTCACGGACACTTCAGTTCTTC
J: TRBJ1-5; D: NA; size: NA; V: TRBV24-1; CDR3: CATSDLTGSQPQHF; DNA: TGTGCCACCAGTGATTTGACAGGGAGCCAGCCCCAGCATTTT
J: TRBJ1-5; D: TRBD1; size: once; V: TRBV4-3; CDR3: CASSVDRGWDNQPQHF; DNA: TGCGCCAGCAGCGTTGACAGGGGGTGGGACAATCAGCCCCAGCATTTT
J: TRBJ2-1; D: TRBD2; size: few; V: TRBV11-2; CDR3: CASSLGRHAGGGEQFF; DNA: TGTGCCAGTAGCTTAGGTCGTCATGCGGGGGGTGGTGAGCAGTTCTTC